One and the same sample provided the 23 T cell receptor beta chains below, sequenced in a study of T cells expressing NK-cell markers. TCRdb re-called the 5' RACE reads; every CDR3 protein appears as one record, without DNA. Recorded for this sample: about 460,000 distinct CDR3 sequences. The sequencing input was blood T cells: a sorted CD56 or NKG2C T cell subset, CD4+ or CD8+ T cells, or bulk PBMC T cells (not recorded which). The receptors were gathered from a woman aged 45-59 years in good health.

The chain carries TRBV14 and TRBJ1-1. This CDR3 contains 14 residues. From germline, CDR1 is SGHDN and CDR2 FVKESK. The CDR3 loop reads CASSPSKGFTEAFF.

The chain employs TRBV5-1 and TRBJ2-3; TCRdb designates TRBD2, a call that cannot be tested without DNA. CDR3 length: 14 residues. Germline V lookup: CDR1 SGHRS, CDR2 YFSETQ. The CDR3 spells CASRLAASTDTQYF.

The rearrangement joins TRBV6-5 to TRBJ2-1; TCRdb lists TRBD2, though no DNA is available to test this call. The CDR3 is made up of 16 amino acids. CDR1 MNHEY and CDR2 SVGAGI come from the germline V gene. CDR3 loop: CASSYSLAGDGNEQFF.

The genes are TRBV7-8 and TRBJ2-1. The CDR3 has 17 amino acids. Germline lookup yields CDR1 SGHVS and CDR2 FQNEAQ. The CDR3 sequence: CASSLNSGRSSYNEQFF.

The CDR3 loop reads CASSFETGYTGELFF. The genes are TRBV12-3 or TRBV12-4 and TRBJ2-2; absent DNA, TCRdb's TRBD1 call cannot be checked. This CDR3 comprises 15 residues.

The chain employs TRBV20-1 and TRBJ1-5; the D call from TCRdb, TRBD1, cannot be confirmed without DNA. The CDR3 extends over 14 amino acids. The germline gives CDR1 DFQATT, CDR2 SNEGSKA (reference sequence). The CDR3 spells CSANEGGPGQPQHF.

The chain's CDR3 is CASGPGTSFGNEQFF. V gene TRBV5-1 combines with J gene TRBJ2-1; the D call from TCRdb, TRBD2, cannot be confirmed without DNA. The CDR3 spans 15 residues. Germline CDR1 reads SGHRS; CDR2 reads YFSETQ.

This chain uses TRBV6-5 with TRBJ2-7. The length of the CDR3 is 13 residues. In germline, CDR1 is MNHEY, CDR2 SVGAGI. The CDR3 region is CASSYFGDYEQYF.

The chain carries TRBV29-1 and TRBJ2-3; TCRdb's D call of TRBD2 is untestable without DNA. The CDR3 covers 15 residues. Germline V gene sequence: CDR1 SQVTM, CDR2 ANQGSEA. This CDR3 reads CSVVPREGRGDTQYF.

The rearrangement links TRBV7-9 to TRBJ2-6; the TCRdb D gene call, TRBD1, has no DNA to confirm it. The germline V gene encodes CDR1 SEHNR and CDR2 FQNEAQ (reference sequence). The CDR3 length is 15 residues. This CDR3 is CASSLAIGTANVLTF.

The chain employs TRBV6-5 and TRBJ1-5; TCRdb's D call of TRBD1 is untestable without DNA. Germline CDR1 is MNHEY and CDR2 is SVGAGI. The CDR3 sequence is 13 residues long. CDR3 in amino acids: CASRRGVHQPQHF.

This chain uses TRBV5-1 with TRBJ2-1. Germline values: CDR1 SGHRS, CDR2 YFSETQ. The CDR3 is 16 amino acids. This CDR3 is CASSPGLALIYNEQFF. Using reference TRBV5-1 and TRBJ2-1 for the parts outside the CDR3, the full variable domain is KAGVTQTPRYLIKTRGQQVTLSCSPISGHRSVSWYQQTPGQGLQFLFEYFSETQRNKGNFPGRFSGRQFSNSRSEMNVSTLELGDSALYLCASSPGLALIYNEQFFGPGTRLTVL.

The chain has TRBV12-3 or TRBV12-4 and TRBJ2-4; the D call from TCRdb, TRBD1, cannot be confirmed without DNA. There are 13 residues in the CDR3. The CDR3 loop reads CASTRDRENIQYF.

The J gene is TRBJ1-2, the V gene TRBV19; TCRdb's D gene call, TRBD1, goes unchecked for lack of DNA. The CDR3 contains 16 residues. The V gene's germline CDR1 is LNHDA and CDR2 SQIVND (reference sequence). The CDR3 protein is CASSPIRGDRGFGYTF.

The chain combines TRBV6-5 with TRBJ1-2; TCRdb names TRBD1, which stays unverified in the absence of DNA. This CDR3 has 12 amino acids. The V gene's germline CDR1 is MNHEY and CDR2 SVGAGI. CDR3: CASTKGFGGYTF.

CDR3 amino acids: CASSSDRVLGTGELFF. The J gene is TRBJ2-2, the V gene TRBV6-5; no DNA is available, so the TRBD1 call from TCRdb remains unchecked. Per germline, CDR1 MNHEY and CDR2 SVGAGI. The CDR3 runs 16 residues.

The V and J genes are TRBV5-1 and TRBJ2-7; TCRdb designates TRBD1, a call that cannot be tested without DNA. The CDR3 loop spans 14 amino acids. Looked up from germline, CDR1 is SGHRS and CDR2 is YFSETQ. The CDR3 reads CASSQGTVSYEQYF.

The chain has TRBV11-1 and TRBJ2-7. CDR1 is SGHAT, CDR2 FQDESV, per germline (reference sequence). There are 12 residues in the CDR3. The CDR3: CASSQLLYEQYF.

The J gene is TRBJ1-1, the V gene TRBV7-8; TCRdb's assignment of TRBD1 cannot be checked, as there is no DNA. The CDR3 is 15 amino acids. Germline assignment: CDR1 SGHVS and CDR2 FQNEAQ. This CDR3 reads CASSHLKGVGPEAFF. Full variable domain (remainder filled in from reference TRBV7-8 and TRBJ1-1): GAGVSQSPRYKVAKRGQDVALRCDPISGHVSLFWYQQALGQGPEFLTYFQNEAQLDKSGLPSDRFFAERPEGSVSTLKIQRTQQEDSAVYLCASSHLKGVGPEAFFGQGTRLTVV.

This chain uses TRBV11-2 with TRBJ2-3. The V gene's germline CDR1 is SGHAT and CDR2 FQNNGV. There are 15 residues in the CDR3. Here the CDR3 reads CASSLGDIPTDTQYF.

This rearrangement joins TRBV12-3 or TRBV12-4 to TRBJ2-7; TCRdb selects TRBD1, and the lack of DNA leaves this call unchecked. This CDR3 has 15 residues. CDR3 region: CASSFTHRGINEQYF.

The chain uses TRBV5-1 and TRBJ2-3; TCRdb returns TRBD2, unconfirmable since there is no DNA. The germline V gene has CDR1 SGHRS and CDR2 YFSETQ. The CDR3 extends over 19 amino acids. The CDR3 is CASSFPSSGRIGLTDTQYF.

The chain employs TRBV3-1 and TRBJ2-1. CDR1 is LGHDT and CDR2 is YNNKEL in the germline V gene (reference sequence). The CDR3 sequence is 16 residues long. The CDR3 region is CASSLRARKQYNEQFF.